This T cell receptor beta chain originates from a study of tumor-infiltrating lymphocytes in primary liver carcinoma. Study-wide points: Without sorting, CD4+ versus CD8+ T cell repertoires were not compared. Among the pair types, tumor region pairs showed more overlap than tumor-adjacent and tumor-blood pairs.

In the case of this clonotype: The antigen is undetermined. This clone may be a read error of a much larger clone one base away.

The V and J ends lost 4 bases and 1 base respectively, with 14 bases between them. The CDR3 contains 15 residues. CDR1 and CDR2 from the germline V gene are SGHDT and YYEEEE. Starting from around 500 ng of total RNA, TCR beta cDNA was produced with a primer in the constant region. Sequencing libraries for TCR beta derived from three nested multiplex PCR rounds that used slightly modified ARM-PCR. TRBV1-TRBV30 forward primers paired with a C-beta reverse primer drove the first two PCR rounds, 10 cycles each. One entry per CDR3 protein results from TCRdb running MiXCR on the multiplex PCR reads. The table lists 320,000 or so distinct CDR3 sequences, 50% to 70% of them singletons. Germline DNA was also extracted, with blood RNA taken from unsorted whole blood.

The origin of this receptor is a man aged 40-55 years with primary liver carcinoma and hepatitis B virus infection. The sequenced material came from peripheral blood. This chain links TRBV5-6 with TRBJ2-5; possibly TRBD2 for D (5 bases). CDR3 nucleotides: TGTGCCAGCAGCGTTAGCGAGAGGGTCCAAGAGACCCAGTACTTC. This encodes CASSVSERVQETQYF.